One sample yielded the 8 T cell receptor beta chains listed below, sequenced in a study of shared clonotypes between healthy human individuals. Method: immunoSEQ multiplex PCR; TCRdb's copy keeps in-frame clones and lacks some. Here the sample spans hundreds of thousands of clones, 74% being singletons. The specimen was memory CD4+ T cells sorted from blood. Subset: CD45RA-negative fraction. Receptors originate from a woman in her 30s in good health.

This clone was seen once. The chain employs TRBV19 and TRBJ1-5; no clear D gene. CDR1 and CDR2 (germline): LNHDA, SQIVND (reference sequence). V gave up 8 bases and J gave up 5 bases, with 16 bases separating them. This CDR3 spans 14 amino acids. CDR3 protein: CASALGGPDQPQHF. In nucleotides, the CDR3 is TGTGCCAGTGCCCTGGGAGGCCCGGATCAGCCCCAGCATTTT.

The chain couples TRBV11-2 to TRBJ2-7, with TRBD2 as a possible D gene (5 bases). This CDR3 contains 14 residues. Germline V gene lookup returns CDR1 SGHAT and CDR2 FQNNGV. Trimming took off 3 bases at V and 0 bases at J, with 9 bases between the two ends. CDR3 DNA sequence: TGTGCCAGCAGCTTCAGCGGCACCTCCTACGAGCAGTACTTC. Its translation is CASSFSGTSYEQYF.

CDR3 coding DNA: TGTGCCAGCAGCACCGACAGAATCTCTGGAAACACCATATATTTT. It is translated as CASSTDRISGNTIYF. The J gene is TRBJ1-3, the V gene TRBV2, with D possibly TRBD1 on 5 matching bases. Between the trimmed V and J ends, which lost 6 bases and 0 bases, there was a span of 12 bases. The germline V gene has CDR1 SNHLY and CDR2 FYNNEI. CDR3 size: 15 residues.

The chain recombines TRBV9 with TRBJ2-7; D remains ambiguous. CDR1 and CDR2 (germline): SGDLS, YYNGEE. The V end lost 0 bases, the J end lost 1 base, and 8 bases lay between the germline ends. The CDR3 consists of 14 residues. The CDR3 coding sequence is TGTGCCAGCAGCGTAGGTCCAGGATCCTACGAGCAGTACTTC. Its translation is CASSVGPGSYEQYF.

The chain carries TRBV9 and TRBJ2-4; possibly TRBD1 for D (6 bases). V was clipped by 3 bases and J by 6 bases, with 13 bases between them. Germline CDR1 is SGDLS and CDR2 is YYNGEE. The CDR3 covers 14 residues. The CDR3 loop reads CASSAPSGANIQYF. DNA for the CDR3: TGTGCCAGCAGCGCGCCCTCAGGGGCAAACATTCAGTACTTC.

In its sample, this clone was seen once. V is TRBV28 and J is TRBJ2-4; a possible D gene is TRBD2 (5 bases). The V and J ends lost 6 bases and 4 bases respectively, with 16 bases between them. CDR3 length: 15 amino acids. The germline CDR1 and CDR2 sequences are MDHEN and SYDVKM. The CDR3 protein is CASSPYGIVKNIQYF. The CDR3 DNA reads TGTGCCAGCAGCCCCTACGGGATCGTTAAAAACATTCAGTACTTC. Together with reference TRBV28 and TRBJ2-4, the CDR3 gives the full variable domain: DVKVTQSSRYLVKRTGEKVFLECVQDMDHENMFWYRQDPGLGLRLIYFSYDVKMKEKGDIPEGYSVSREKKERFSLILESASTNQTSMYLCASSPYGIVKNIQYFGAGTRLSVL.

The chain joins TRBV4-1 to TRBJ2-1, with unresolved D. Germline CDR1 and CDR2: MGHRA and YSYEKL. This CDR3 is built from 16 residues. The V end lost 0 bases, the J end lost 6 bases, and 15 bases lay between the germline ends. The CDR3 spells CASSQDMARWGNEQFF. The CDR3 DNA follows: TGCGCCAGCAGCCAAGATATGGCTAGGTGGGGCAATGAGCAGTTCTTC.

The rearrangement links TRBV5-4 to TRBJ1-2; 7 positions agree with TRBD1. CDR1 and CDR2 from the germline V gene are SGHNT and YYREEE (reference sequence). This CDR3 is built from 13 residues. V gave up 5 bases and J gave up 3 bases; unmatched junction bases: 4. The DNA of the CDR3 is TGTGCCAGCAGTCAGGGGGGTGACTATGGCTACACCTTC. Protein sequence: CASSQGGDYGYTF.